This T cell receptor (beta chain) was observed in a study of patients and donors after allogeneic stem cell transplantation. TCRdb independently ran MiXCR on the RT-PCR reads; one entry per CDR3 protein. The repertoire holds roughly 940,000 distinct CDR3 sequences, with roughly 17% as singletons. Trimming removed 1 base from V and 5 bases from J, with 16 bases in between. Germline CDR1 SGHTA, CDR2 FQGNSA. This CDR3 spans 16 amino acids. This clonotype was observed a handful of times. The material sequenced was blood, either unsorted or a sorted T cell fraction (not recorded which). This TCR came from a human donor who was either an allogeneic HSCT recipient or a stem cell or donor lymphocyte infusion donor (not recorded which). It is not recorded whose cells these are; they may come from a transplant donor. The rearrangement uses TRBV7-2 and TRBJ2-3; D could derive from TRBD1 or TRBD2 (5 bases each). The DNA for the CDR3 is TGTGCCAGCAGCTTAGAATCTAGCAGGGTTGGAGATACGCAGTATTTT. Its protein product is CASSLESSRVGDTQYF.